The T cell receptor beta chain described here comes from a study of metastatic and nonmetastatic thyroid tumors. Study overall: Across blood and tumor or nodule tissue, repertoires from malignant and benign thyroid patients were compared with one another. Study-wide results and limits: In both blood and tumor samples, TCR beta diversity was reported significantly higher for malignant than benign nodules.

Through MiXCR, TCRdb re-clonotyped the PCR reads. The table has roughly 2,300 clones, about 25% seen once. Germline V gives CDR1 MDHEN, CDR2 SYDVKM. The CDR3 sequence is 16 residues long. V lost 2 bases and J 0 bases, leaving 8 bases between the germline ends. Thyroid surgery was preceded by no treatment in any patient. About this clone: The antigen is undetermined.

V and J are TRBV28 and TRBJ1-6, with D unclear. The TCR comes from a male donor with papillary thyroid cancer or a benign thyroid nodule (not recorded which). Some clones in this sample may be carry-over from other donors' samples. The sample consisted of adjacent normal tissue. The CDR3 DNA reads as TGTGCCAGCAGTTTAGAGGTCCGCTCCTATAATTCACCCCTCCACTTT. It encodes CASSLEVRSYNSPLHF.